These 27 T cell receptor beta chains were sequenced from one sample in a study of T cell responses to AZD1222 COVID-19 vaccine. Produced via immunoSEQ multiplex PCR; TCRdb's table is partial and in-frame only. The sample lists 130,000 to 150,000 clones, roughly 84% occurring once. The material was peripheral blood, obtained 28 days after the second AZD1222 dose. The receptor set was obtained from an adult who received the AZD1222 COVID-19 vaccine.

The chain recombines TRBV7-9 with TRBJ2-7, with unresolved D. Trimming took 3 bases from V and 2 from J, leaving 8 bases between them. Germline lookup yields CDR1 SEHNR and CDR2 FQNEAQ (reference sequence). This CDR3 has 13 amino acids. The CDR3 protein is CASSLAATYEQYF. In DNA form, the CDR3 reads TGTGCCAGCAGCTTGGCGGCTACCTACGAGCAGTACTTC.

The chain joins TRBV7-9 to TRBJ1-2, with a possible D match to TRBD1 (6 bases). V lost 7 bases to trimming and J lost 1 base, with 13 bases between them. The germline V gene encodes CDR1 SEHNR and CDR2 FQNEAQ (reference sequence). The CDR3 is 14 amino acids. CDR3 region: CASIRDTLNYGYTF. The CDR3 DNA reads as TGTGCCAGCATCCGGGACACTCTTAACTATGGCTACACCTTC. Full variable domain (missing parts from reference TRBV7-9 and TRBJ1-2): DTGVSQNPRHKITKRGQNVTFRCDPISEHNRLYWYRQTLGQGPEFLTYFQNEAQLEKSRLLSDRFSAERPKGSFSTLEIQRTEQGDSAMYLCASIRDTLNYGYTFGSGTRLTVV.

Concerning this clone: Because the CDR3's place on the DNA is in doubt, the DNA is left out and the CDR3 is given as listed by TCRdb. V and J are TRBV21-1 and TRBJ1-2; TRBD1, the table's D call, lacks a check against the DNA. TRBV21-1 is classified as a pseudogene. Both ends counted, the CDR3 spans 16 residues. This CDR3 reads CASSKEVGTGNYGYTF.

This rearrangement joins TRBV3-1 (or the pseudogene TRBV3-2) to TRBJ1-2; 8 bases agree with TRBD1. Germline CDR1 reads LGHDT; CDR2 reads YNNKEL (reference sequence). CDR3 length equals 13 residues. J lost 8 bases, V lost 3 bases, and 5 bases had no gene match. The CDR3 DNA is TGTGCCAGCAGCCATGCAGGGGGCGCGGGCTACACCTTC. Its translation: CASSHAGGAGYTF.

This clone was seen once. The rearrangement uses TRBV5-1 and TRBJ1-5, with D perhaps matching TRBD1 (6 bases). Germline V gene data show CDR1 as SGHRS and CDR2 as YFSETQ. Trimming pared 3 bases from V and 1 base from J, leaving 11 bases between. This CDR3 is 15 amino acids long. The CDR3 coding sequence is TGCGCCAGCAGCTCCCAAGGGGGGAGCAATCAGCCCCAGCATTTT. This sequence encodes CASSSQGGSNQPQHF.

The J gene is TRBJ1-2, the V gene TRBV20-1, with D possibly matching TRBD1 (6 bases). CDR3 size: 14 residues. Per germline, CDR1 DFQATT and CDR2 SNEGSKA (reference sequence). Trimming cost V 3 bases and J 3 bases, with 14 bases left between them. CDR3 bases: TGCAGTGCTAGTTCAGGGGCCGAGGACTATGGCTACACCTTC. It specifies CSASSGAEDYGYTF.

The rearrangement links TRBV29-1 to TRBJ2-3; D is perhaps TRBD2 (6 bases). The V and J ends lost 6 bases and 0 bases respectively, with 10 bases between them. The CDR3 covers 13 residues. Per the germline V gene, CDR1 is SQVTM and CDR2 is ANQGSEA. CDR3 residues: CSVKLASTDTQYF. The CDR3 DNA sequence: TGCAGCGTGAAACTAGCAAGCACAGATACGCAGTATTTT.

This sequence joins TRBV9 and TRBJ2-3; D uncertain. Germline loops: CDR1 SGDLS, CDR2 YYNGEE. V lost 3 bases and J lost 0, with 8 bases in between. This CDR3 spans 14 amino acids. CDR3 coding DNA: TGTGCCAGCAGCGATGCGGTTAGCACAGATACGCAGTATTTT. This sequence encodes CASSDAVSTDTQYF.

The chain has TRBV19 and TRBJ1-2; D is ambiguous. Germline CDR1 is LNHDA and CDR2 is SQIVND (reference sequence). CDR3 length: 13 residues. Trimming stripped 8 bases from V and 0 bases from J, with 10 bases between. CDR3 amino acids: CASSPTPNYGYTF. Written as DNA, the CDR3 is TGTGCCAGTTCTCCCACCCCTAACTATGGCTACACCTTC.

CDR3 DNA: TGTGCCAGCAGAATACTAGCGGGGTGGCAGGAGCAGTTCTTC. Translation gives CASRILAGWQEQFF. The rearrangement uses TRBV6-5 and TRBJ2-1; 10 bases are a match to TRBD2. Germline CDR1 and CDR2: MNHEY and SVGAGI. The CDR3 is made up of 14 amino acids. V shed 6 bases and J 10 bases; nucleotides not matched to a gene: 9.

CDR3: CASTPPENTEAFF. The CDR3 nucleotides are TGTGCCAGCACCCCTCCGGAGAACACTGAAGCTTTCTTT. This chain connects TRBV7-9 to TRBJ1-1, with D uncertain. The ends were cut back, 7 bases at V and 1 base at J, with 10 bases in the middle. Germline V lookup: CDR1 SEHNR, CDR2 FQNEAQ (reference sequence). The CDR3 consists of 13 residues.

The chain carries TRBV6-6 and TRBJ1-1, with D possibly matching TRBD1 (6 bases). The V gene's germline CDR1 is MNHNY and CDR2 SVGAGI (reference sequence). CDR3 length equals 15 residues. V was pared by 5 bases and J by 4 bases, with 17 bases between. CDR3 coding DNA: TGTGCCAGCAGTCCAGACCAGGGGCGGCGCACTGAAGCTTTCTTT. This sequence encodes CASSPDQGRRTEAFF.

This chain joins TRBV11-1 and TRBJ1-3, with TRBD1 matching 8 bases. This CDR3 spans 14 amino acids. Germline V lookup: CDR1 SGHAT, CDR2 FQDESV (reference sequence). V dropped 3 bases and J dropped 9; count of bases not matched to a gene: 7. CDR3 sequence: CASSFRTGKPTIYF. The CDR3 coding sequence is TGTGCCAGCAGCTTTCGGACAGGGAAACCCACCATATATTTT.

This chain uses TRBV5-6 with TRBJ2-3; 11 bases agree with TRBD2. Germline assignment: CDR1 SGHDT and CDR2 YYEEEE. With V trimmed by 0 bases and J by 2 bases, 5 bases remained unmatched. This CDR3 is built from 17 residues. As DNA, the CDR3 is TGTGCCAGCAGCTTGGGACTAGCGGGAAGCTTCACAGATACGCAGTATTTT. Protein: CASSLGLAGSFTDTQYF.

The chain is built from TRBV19 and TRBJ1-2; 12 bases line up with TRBD1. The trim removed 5 bases at V and 6 bases at J, leaving 7 bases unmatched. The V gene's germline CDR1 is LNHDA and CDR2 SQIVND (reference sequence). The CDR3 spans 15 residues. The CDR3 nucleotides read TGTGCCAGTAGTCGCGGGACAGGGGGCACTAATGGCTACACCTTC. Protein: CASSRGTGGTNGYTF.

This chain connects TRBV12-5 to TRBJ2-7, with TRBD2 matching over 11 bases. This CDR3 has 19 residues. The germline V gene has CDR1 LGHNT and CDR2 FRNRAP. Trimming removed 2 bases from V and 0 bases from J; junction bases left unmatched: 12. CDR3 loop: CASGLINPGLAEGSYEQYF. Written as DNA, the CDR3 is TGTGCTAGTGGTTTGATTAACCCGGGACTAGCGGAAGGCTCCTACGAGCAGTACTTC.

V usage is TRBV24-1 and J usage is TRBJ1-1; D gene unclear. The CDR3 extends over 13 amino acids. The germline V gene encodes CDR1 KGHDR and CDR2 SFDVKD. Trimming left V 7 bases short and J 1 base short, with 9 bases between. The CDR3 loop is CATRDIENTEAFF. The CDR3 DNA is TGTGCCACCAGGGATATAGAGAACACTGAAGCTTTCTTT.

The chain joins TRBV7-2 to TRBJ2-1, with D maybe TRBD2 (5 bases). CDR3 size: 14 residues. Germline values: CDR1 SGHTA, CDR2 FQGNSA. Trimming stripped 6 bases from V and 5 bases from J, with 14 bases between. The CDR3 protein is CASSHLSGDNEQFF. For the CDR3, the DNA is TGTGCCAGCAGTCATTTGAGCGGAGACAATGAGCAGTTCTTC. The full variable domain, in which reference TRBV7-2 and TRBJ2-1 provide the parts outside the CDR3, is GAGVSQSPSNKVTEKGKDVELRCDPISGHTALYWYRQSLGQGLEFLIYFQGNSAPDKSGLPSDRFSAERTGGSVSTLTIQRTQQEDSAVYLCASSHLSGDNEQFFGPGTRLTVL.

This chain links TRBV24-1 with TRBJ1-5; D not certain. The ends were cut back, 0 bases at V and 3 bases at J, with 5 bases in the middle. This CDR3 contains 14 residues. Germline CDR1 KGHDR, CDR2 SFDVKD. Written as DNA, the CDR3 is TGTGCCACCAGTGATTTGGACTCCAATCAGCCCCAGCATTTT. This encodes CATSDLDSNQPQHF.

This clone was picked up one time. The chain carries TRBV6-5 and TRBJ1-5, with 11 positions matching TRBD1. The germline gives CDR1 MNHEY, CDR2 SVGAGI. V was clipped by 6 bases and J by 3 bases; unmatched bases: 4. The CDR3 has 15 residues. For the CDR3, the DNA is TGTGCCAGCAGCGGGGGACAGGGGGACAATCAGCCCCAGCATTTT. This encodes CASSGGQGDNQPQHF.

This rearrangement joins TRBV3-1 (or the pseudogene TRBV3-2) to TRBJ2-1; D may be TRBD1 or TRBD2 (5 bases each). The V and J ends lost 4 bases and 3 bases respectively, with 16 bases between them. CDR1 and CDR2 from the germline V gene are LGHDT and YNNKEL (reference sequence). CDR3 size: 16 residues. The CDR3 coding sequence is TGTGCCAGCAGCCTTAGAATCGGGGACCTCTACAATGAGCAGTTCTTC. Translating gives CASSLRIGDLYNEQFF.

The chain employs TRBV28 and TRBJ1-1; maybe TRBD1 (5 bases). The CDR3 loop spans 15 amino acids. Germline V CDR1 and CDR2: MDHEN, SYDVKM. V dropped 6 bases and J dropped 4 bases, with 18 bases sitting between them. CDR3: CASSADGGIGTEAFF. Written as DNA, the CDR3 is TGTGCCAGCAGCGCAGATGGGGGAATAGGCACTGAAGCTTTCTTT. Based on the CDR3 plus reference TRBV28 and TRBJ1-1, the full variable domain is DVKVTQSSRYLVKRTGEKVFLECVQDMDHENMFWYRQDPGLGLRLIYFSYDVKMKEKGDIPEGYSVSREKKERFSLILESASTNQTSMYLCASSADGGIGTEAFFGQGTRLTVV.

This clone was recorded only once. This chain uses TRBV9 with TRBJ1-3, with TRBD1 matching 7 bases. This CDR3 has 11 residues. Germline V gives CDR1 SGDLS, CDR2 YYNGEE. The V and J ends lost 3 bases and 14 bases, in that order; junction bases with no gene match: 5. The CDR3 loop reads CASSATGTVYF. The CDR3 DNA follows: TGTGCCAGCAGCGCAACCGGGACAGTATATTTT.

This clone occurred once. The V and J genes are TRBV19 and TRBJ1-2, with 10 bases that match TRBD1. V gave up 6 bases and J gave up 5 bases; unmatched junction bases: 6. The CDR3 is 14 amino acids. Germline V gene sequence: CDR1 LNHDA, CDR2 SQIVND (reference sequence). CDR3 DNA sequence: TGTGCCAGTAGGCGGGACAGGGGACGATATGGCTACACCTTC. This translates into CASRRDRGRYGYTF.

The rearrangement joins TRBV3-1 (or the pseudogene TRBV3-2) to TRBJ1-1; unclear D gene. The CDR3 sequence is 14 residues long. V was pared by 0 bases and J by 14 bases, with 19 bases between. Germline V CDR1 and CDR2: LGHDT, YNNKEL (reference sequence). CDR3 nucleotides: TGTGCCAGCAGCCAAGATTCTGGCAGATCGAACTCGTTCTTT. Its translation is CASSQDSGRSNSFF.

The chain carries TRBV14 and TRBJ1-1; D is uncertain. The CDR3 is 16 residues long. The V end was cut by 4 bases, the J end by 3 bases, with 18 bases between. CDR1 and CDR2 from the germline V gene are SGHDN and FVKESK. Here the CDR3 reads CASSPMWVRAYTEAFF. The DNA for the CDR3 is TGTGCCAGCAGCCCCATGTGGGTAAGGGCCTACACTGAAGCTTTCTTT.

The genes are TRBV12-3 or TRBV12-4 and TRBJ1-1; weak D call: TRBD1 (6 bases). The CDR3 contains 11 residues. V was shortened by 5 bases and J by 11 bases, with 12 bases between the two germline ends. In DNA, the CDR3 is TGTGCCAGCAGTATCACAGGGTGGGCTTTCTTT. This gives the protein CASSITGWAFF.